These 5 T cell receptor beta chains originate from one sample sequenced in a study of blood T cells in healthy people across ages. PCR was performed a second time for about 6 to 11 cycles using a sample-barcoded 5' primer and a J-beta primer mix. From the 5' RACE reads, TCRdb called clonotypes with MiXCR, one entry per CDR3 protein. The sample comprises approximately 850,000 distinct CDR3 sequences, roughly 60% of which are singletons, and roughly 22% rests with the top ten. Specimen: blood. These receptors were obtained from a man aged 25 to 45 in good health.

The chain couples TRBV10-3 to TRBJ2-3; TRBD2 matches 11 bases. The germline V gene has CDR1 ENHRY and CDR2 SYGVKD. The CDR3 is 16 residues long. V shed 0 bases and J 5 bases; nucleotides not matched to a gene: 4. This chain's CDR3 is CAISESSGGALDTQYF. CDR3 sequence (DNA): TGTGCCATCAGTGAGTCTAGCGGGGGGGCCCTAGATACGCAGTATTTT.

This clonotype was seen just once. J is TRBJ2-1 and V is TRBV7-2; a possible D gene is TRBD2 (6 bases). Germline CDR1 is SGHTA and CDR2 is FQGNSA. Trimming pared 2 bases from V and 9 bases from J, leaving 14 bases between. The CDR3 totals 14 residues. CDR3 nucleotides: TGTGCCAGCAGCTTACACGGGAGAGGTTCTGAGCAGTTCTTC. Protein sequence: CASSLHGRGSEQFF.

This chain connects TRBV20-1 to TRBJ2-7; D uncertain. Per germline, CDR1 DFQATT and CDR2 SNEGSKA (reference sequence). The CDR3 is 13 residues long. With 1 base removed from V and 0 bases from J, the gap between germline ends came to 7 bases. This CDR3 reads CSARVPYSYEQYF. CDR3 nucleotides: TGCAGTGCTAGAGTTCCCTACTCCTACGAGCAGTACTTC.

The rearrangement links TRBV4-2 to TRBJ1-2, with D perhaps TRBD1 (5 bases). Germline loops: CDR1 LGHNA, CDR2 YNFKEQ. Trimming left V 2 bases short and J 6 bases short, with 13 bases between. This CDR3 has 14 residues. The CDR3 coding sequence is TGTGCCAGCAGCCAATTTGAGGGGCAGGATGGCTACACCTTC. Protein sequence: CASSQFEGQDGYTF.

This rearrangement joins TRBV6-6 to TRBJ1-2; no definite D call. V lost 6 bases and J lost 3, with 14 bases in between. This CDR3 spans 14 amino acids. The germline CDR1 and CDR2 sequences are MNHNY and SVGAGI (reference sequence). The CDR3 coding sequence is TGTGCCAGCAGCTACAGTTCTCGAGACTATGGCTACACCTTC. Protein sequence: CASSYSSRDYGYTF.